Sequencing of this T cell receptor (beta chain) was carried out in a study of PD-L1 blockade in urothelial cancer. Study at large: Of under 30 patients, fewer than 27 were males with bladder-origin urothelial cancer. Blood yielded a median of around 150,000 T cells per sample. Study-wide findings and caveats: Durable-benefit patients had greater expansion of tumor-associated blood clones at 3 weeks.

Method: immunoSEQ multiplex PCR; TCRdb's copy keeps in-frame clones and lacks some. The sample holds roughly 130,000 clones, less than 85% seen once. Time point specified: pretreatment peripheral blood. Trimming took 5 bases from V and 1 from J, leaving 11 bases between them. Germline loops: CDR1 SGHNT, CDR2 YYREEE (reference sequence). The CDR3 spans 14 residues. This clone is a singleton in its sample. No antigen is known for it. The chain uses TRBV5-4 and TRBJ2-3; D perhaps matches TRBD1 (6 bases). This sequence was found in a man aged 50 or older with urothelial cancer. The source was PBMCs, collected around atezolizumab (anti-PD-L1) treatment. CDR3 protein: CASSTRTGTDTQYF. CDR3 DNA: TGTGCCAGCAGTACCCGGACAGGCACAGATACGCAGTATTTT.